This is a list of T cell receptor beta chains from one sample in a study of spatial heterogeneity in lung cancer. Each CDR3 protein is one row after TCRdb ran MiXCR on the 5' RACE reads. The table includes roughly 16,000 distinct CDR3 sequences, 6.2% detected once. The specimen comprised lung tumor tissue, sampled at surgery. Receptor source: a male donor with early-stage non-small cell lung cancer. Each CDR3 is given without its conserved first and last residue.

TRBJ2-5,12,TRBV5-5,ASSFGGGEETQY
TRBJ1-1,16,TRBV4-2,ASSQGGGQGLLNTEAF
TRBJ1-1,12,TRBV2,ASSVGQENTEAF
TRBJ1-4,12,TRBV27,ASSASKGMGKLF
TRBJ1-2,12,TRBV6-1,ASSEAFGLNGYT
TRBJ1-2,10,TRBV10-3,AISGQGYGYT
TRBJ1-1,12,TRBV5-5,ASSLAVGSGEAF
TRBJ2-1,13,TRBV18,ASSPEAQLSNEQF
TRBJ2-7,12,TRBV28,ASSTGQGGYEQY
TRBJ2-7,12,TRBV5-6,ASSPWGSAYEQY
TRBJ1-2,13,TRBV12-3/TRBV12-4,ASSKDRTGGGGYT
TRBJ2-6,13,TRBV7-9,ASSLSSSGANVLT
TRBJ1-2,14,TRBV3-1,ASSQAGQGAVYGYT
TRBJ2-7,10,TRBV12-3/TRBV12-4,ASSLPSPEQY
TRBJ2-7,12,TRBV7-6,ASSLGVQPKEQY
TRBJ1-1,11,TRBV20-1,SASDSMNTEAF
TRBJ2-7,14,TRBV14,ASSQFGGSGPYEQY
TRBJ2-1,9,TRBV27,ASSDHNEQF
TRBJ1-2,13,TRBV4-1,ASRLLQGANYGYT
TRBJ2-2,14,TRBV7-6,ASSLASRDVTGELF
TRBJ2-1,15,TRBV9,ASSVEGTSAYYNEQF
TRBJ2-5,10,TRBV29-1,SVTGTRKTQY
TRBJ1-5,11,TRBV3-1,ASSLDRDQPQH
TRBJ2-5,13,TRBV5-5,ASSYGGGRLETQY
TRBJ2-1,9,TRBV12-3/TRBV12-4,ASTLGGPGF
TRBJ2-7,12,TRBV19,ASSPGTGPYEQY
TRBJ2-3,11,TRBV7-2,ASRGTSKDTQY
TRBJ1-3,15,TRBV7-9,ASSRPPDAFPANTIY
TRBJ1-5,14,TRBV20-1,SARDQGVGGNQPQH
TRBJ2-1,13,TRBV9,ASTRYVISYNEQF
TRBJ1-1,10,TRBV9,ASSSDRDEAF
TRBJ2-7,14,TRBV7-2,ASSWSVQGAESEQY
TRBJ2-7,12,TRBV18,ASSTGTGASEQY
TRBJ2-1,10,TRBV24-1,ATSGVYNEQF
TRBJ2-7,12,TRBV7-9,ASSLGDGIDEQY
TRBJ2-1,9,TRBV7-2,ASSPGPLPF
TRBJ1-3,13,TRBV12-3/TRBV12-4,ASSYRILSGNTIY
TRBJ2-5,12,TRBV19,ASSSPGLGTTQY
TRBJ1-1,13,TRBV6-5,ASSALGGPSTEAF
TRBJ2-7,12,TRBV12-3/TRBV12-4,ASSLGQTASEQY
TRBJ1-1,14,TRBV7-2,ASTPGTGKLNTEAF
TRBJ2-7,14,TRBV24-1,ATSGLGQGGDYEQY
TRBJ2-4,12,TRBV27,ASSLGTGGVVQY
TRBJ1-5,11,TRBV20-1,SARVRPNQPQH
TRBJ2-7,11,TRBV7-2,ASSLARGYEQY
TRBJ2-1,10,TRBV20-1,SAREVGIRQF
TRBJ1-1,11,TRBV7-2,ASSRDRDTEAF
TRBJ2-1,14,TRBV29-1,SAPIGGGSSYNEQF
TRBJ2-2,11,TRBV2,ATTHRFVGELF
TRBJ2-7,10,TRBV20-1,SARGGADGQY